What follows are 8 T cell receptor beta chains derived from one specimen sequenced in a study of persistence of HIV-infected CD4 T cells. The libraries were made with immunoSEQ version 4 in survey mode. Repertoires were generated with immunoSEQ multiplex PCR, while TCRdb's copy carries only in-frame clones and drops some. This sample has some 49,000 clones, with around 89% found just once. Their target antigens are unknown. This nonspecific control used anti-CD3/anti-CD28 bead stimulation of CD4+ T cells. Sorting selected CD4+ T cells upregulating both CD40 ligand and CD69. The sample consisted of CD4+ T cells sorted from PBMCs after roughly 19-hour stimulation, taken from a patient who received antiretroviral therapy. Source of these receptors: an adult woman with HIV who was CMV-seropositive.

This chain uses TRBV5-1 with TRBJ1-5; D gene unclear. Germline V gives CDR1 SGHRS, CDR2 YFSETQ. Trimming removed 0 bases from V and 6 bases from J, with 10 bases in between. CDR3 size: 14 residues. The CDR3 here is CASSLEGIGQPQHF. CDR3 DNA sequence: TGCGCCAGCAGCTTGGAAGGGATAGGTCAGCCCCAGCATTTT.

The chain employs TRBV29-1 and TRBJ1-3; 7 nucleotides agree with TRBD1. J gave up 0 bases and V 7 bases, and 9 bases lay outside the gene matches. The CDR3 has 15 residues. Germline V CDR1 and CDR2: SQVTM, ANQGSEA. CDR3 region: CSAGGQDRSGNTIYF. As DNA, the CDR3 is TGCAGCGCTGGAGGACAGGACCGCTCTGGAAACACCATATATTTT.

This chain joins TRBV19 and TRBJ2-3, with a weak D call TRBD2 (6 bases). The V end lost 2 bases, the J end lost 1 base, and 7 bases lay between the germline ends. CDR1 is LNHDA and CDR2 is SQIVND in the germline V gene (reference sequence). This CDR3 is 14 amino acids long. The CDR3, as DNA: TGTGCCAGTAGTATAAGCGGGCGCACAGATACGCAGTATTTT. Translated, it gives CASSISGRTDTQYF. Looking up the rest from reference TRBV19 and TRBJ2-3 gives the full variable domain: DGGITQSPKYLFRKEGQNVTLSCEQNLNHDAMYWYRQDPGQGLRLIYYSQIVNDFQKGDIAEGYSVSREKKESFPLTVTSAQKNPTAFYLCASSISGRTDTQYFGPGTRLTVL.

The chain joins TRBV21-1 to TRBJ1-5. TRBV21-1 is a documented pseudogene. The CDR3 contains 15 residues. CDR3 coding DNA: TGTGCCAGCAGCCGAACACCCTATAGCAATCAGCCCCAGCATTTT. It specifies CASSRTPYSNQPQHF.

V usage is TRBV28 and J usage is TRBJ2-3; 13 bases are a match to TRBD2. CDR1 and CDR2 from the germline V gene are MDHEN and SYDVKM. The CDR3 length is 17 residues. Trimming removed 5 bases from V and 6 bases from J; junction bases left unmatched: 11. The DNA for the CDR3 is TGTGCCAGCAGTGGAGGCGGACTAGCGGGAGCGGGGGATACGCAGTATTTT. It translates to CASSGGGLAGAGDTQYF.

The chain recombines TRBV7-9 with TRBJ2-4; weak D call: TRBD1 (6 bases). Germline CDR1 and CDR2: SEHNR and FQNEAQ (reference sequence). Trimming stripped 2 bases from V and 6 bases from J, with 8 bases between. CDR3 length: 13 residues. The CDR3 sequence is CASSLTTGNIQYF. CDR3 DNA: TGTGCCAGCAGCTTAACGACAGGAAACATTCAGTACTTC.

V gene TRBV25-1 combines with J gene TRBJ2-5, with D perhaps TRBD1 (6 bases). This CDR3 has 13 residues. V was cut by 4 bases and J by 5 bases, with 11 bases left in between. Germline CDR1 reads MGHDK; CDR2 reads SYGVNS. The CDR3 is CASSGGLLETQYF. For the CDR3, the DNA is TGTGCCAGCAGTGGGGGGCTATTGGAGACCCAGTACTTC.

The V call is TRBV18, the J call TRBJ2-7; 7 nucleotides line up with TRBD1. CDR3 length equals 14 residues. Germline V gene lookup returns CDR1 KGHSH and CDR2 LQKENI. After removal of 3 bases from V and 4 bases from J, the junction contained 6 bases not matched to a gene. The CDR3 DNA sequence: TGTGCCAGCTCACCGGGACAGAGATTTTACGAGCAGTACTTC. Residues: CASSPGQRFYEQYF.